This TCR beta chain was captured in a study of regulatory T cells in long-lasting Graves disease. The study, taken as a whole, reports: Among samples with persistent disease, TRBV28, TRBJ1-2 and TRBJ2-5 were favored. Not thyroid tissue but only peripheral blood was studied. TCR diversity was lower in persistent Graves' patients (versus newly diagnosed ones). Newly diagnosed patients shared 1,000 or so public clonotypes; persistent patients shared more than 2,500.

Per germline, CDR1 LGHNA and CDR2 YSLEER. V shed 1 base and J shed 7 bases, with 10 bases lying between them. The CDR3 runs to 14 residues. This clonotype was seen a few times. Its antigen is still unknown. Described time point: persistent/refractory GD, antithyroid drugs over 5 years with positive TRAb. With RNA extracted from PBMCs as input, the TCR library was made. TCR beta libraries were built with iRepertoire HTBI primers and Arm-PCR of CDR3 regions. In TCRdb, the multiplex PCR reads were re-called with MiXCR into one record per CDR3 protein. The sample holds 300,000 to 500,000 distinct CDR3 sequences; less than 25% are singletons and the top ten take roughly 20%.

Specimen: peripheral blood mononuclear cells (PBMCs), collected when the disease was refractory, from a patient treated with antithyroid drugs. The receptor was isolated from a female donor with Graves disease. The gene calls are TRBV4-3 and TRBJ1-4, with D unresolved. CDR3 sequence: CASSQGSISEKLFF. The CDR3 DNA is TGCGCCAGCAGCCAAGGGAGCATCTCTGAAAAACTGTTTTTT.